This T cell receptor (beta chain) was captured by sequencing in a study of shared clonotypes between healthy human individuals (dated by TCRdb to 2020 to 2022). Regarding the complete study: A couple of women and a few men aged 18 to 49 years were included in the cohort. Between about 0.94 and 8.9 billion PBMCs per donor were obtained by leukapheresis. Blood TCR repertoires of roughly five healthy adults were deeply sequenced to estimate repertoire size and the extent of clonotype sharing between individuals. To increase sequencing depth and limit assay-specific biases, different laboratories used diverse techniques to prepare libraries and sequence TCR repertoires. Per donor, three plates each were used for CD4 naive and CD4 memory, two for CD8 naive, and one for CD8 memory.

For this clone: The specificity of this receptor is unknown. Nothing much larger sits one base from this clone, and base qualities are not available.

For the CD8 naive samples, CD45RO-negative cells were positively selected for CCR7, yielding a CD45RA+CCR7+ population from which TemRA cells were excluded. The donors were healthy, HIV-negative adults with no recently reported acute infections or vaccinations. Every donor was a Caucasian adult residing in Nashville, Tennessee, USA. Blood was obtained by leukapheresis, after which PBMCs were separated by Ficoll-Histopaque density gradient centrifugation and cryopreserved in liquid nitrogen vapor phase. Analytical flow cytometry was used to check the purity and quantity of every magnetically sorted T cell population. From each sorted fraction, genomic DNA was isolated and quantified by UV absorbance on a Nanodrop 2000c. Using the deep immunoSEQ assay, multiplex PCR amplified TCR CDR3 regions from genomic DNA. Extracted genomic DNA from each cell subset was spread evenly across all wells of several immunoSEQ 96-well plates, with each plate serving as a replicate. For sorted subsets, each replicate PCR was loaded with around 200 ng genomic DNA, equivalent to 30,000 or so T cell genomes. The purified libraries were quantified using a Qubit 3.0 fluorometer, sized with a Bioanalyzer 2100, and then quantified again using the KAPA Library Quantification kit. Every immunoSEQ 96-well plate was sequenced on a separate single-read 150-cycle Illumina NextSeq 550 flow cell. The authors processed their data as follows. Because the immunoSEQ output included only junctional sequences and no quality scores, the filtering could not be the same as the filtering used for full-length reads. To assign V/J genes and CDR3, sequences were annotated against IMGT germline references using PyIR, a Python wrapper for IgBLAST v1.9. Any read was removed if the V/J assignment was weak (E-value above 1e-6), the CDR3 was missing, or the read contained stop codons, out-of-frame junctions, or ambiguous translated residues. A V3J clonotype was defined by an identical inferred V gene, J gene, and CDR3 amino acid sequence. Percentage overlap between repertoires was calculated by dividing the number of shared unique clonotypes by the size of the smaller repertoire. RTK rarefaction, the Chao1 estimator, and Recon v2.1 estimates of unobserved clonotypes were used to assess repertoire richness. Generation probabilities were computed with OLGA for all TCRbeta clonotypes obtained by the gDNA method from four donors. The source is immuneACCESS, and TCRdb retained only in-frame sequences with V and J called. Part of the clones is not carried over; for the studies checked, unresolved V genes explain less than half of this, and the remainder is unexplained. V and J calls and clone size are those listed in that table; D and trimming were worked out from the DNA. A total of around 2,000,000 clones appear in this sample, less than 95% of them only once. In total, the top ten clones hold approximately 1.2% of the sample.

CDR1 and CDR2, per the germline V gene (reference sequence), are MNHEY and SMNVEV. The trim is 9 bases for V and 5 bases for J, with a gap of 13 bases between the germline ends. The cysteine opens and the phenylalanine closes a CDR3 of 12 amino acids. Left in the record is the CDR3 DNA by itself, 36 bases read in frame from the first base. Results the study describes overall, beyond this receptor: Higher generation probabilities were observed for clonotypes shared by all four sorted-subset donors than for non-shared clonotypes. Based on pairwise subsampling, the degree of clonotype sharing among donors was expected to be affected by sequencing depth. Larger estimated clonotype richness was generally found for naive subsets than for memory subsets. Across several donors, roughly 5% of naive CD4, approximately 3.6% of naive CD8, 2% to 2.5% of memory CD4, and around 0.4% of memory CD8 clonotypes were shared. Incomplete sequencing was indicated by rarefaction of sorted-subset datasets, despite the large sequencing depth. Sampling was limited to blood, and TCR repertoires in tissue likely differ from TCR repertoires in blood. Because the study included only a small number of donors, the genetic and exposure-history diversity represented was limited.

The chain is encoded by TRBV27 joined to TRBJ2-5, with the D gene not clear enough to name. Sample: naive CD8+ T cells sorted from blood. This specimen's cell subset or site label, interpreted: CD45RA+CCR7+. The TCR originated in a man aged 18-30 years in good health. The CDR3 here reads CASGVGLETQYF. The nucleotide sequence reads TGTGCCAGTGGTGTGGGGTTGGAGACCCAGTACTTC.